This entry describes one TCR beta chain. Its antigen is unknown. Extracted from the samples, RNA was reverse transcribed into cDNA to serve as the sequencing template. Sequencing was performed with immunoSEQ multiplex PCR; in TCRdb, only in-frame clones are kept and a portion is missing. The sample carries roughly 200,000 clones, 43% recorded once. Germline values: CDR1 SQVTM, CDR2 ANQGSEA. V dropped 1 base and J dropped 1 base, with 9 bases sitting between them. The CDR3 spans 14 residues. This sample stems from a study of CD8+ T cells in alopecia areata. Study background: Treated patients received oral tofacitinib, 5 to 10 mg twice daily. Study-wide results and limits: Scalp clonality and expanded CD8+ clones among the top 100 showed significant decreases with tofacitinib. Lesional scalp exceeded normal scalp in clonality, especially in alopecia totalis/universalis. Sequencing of scalp tissue also captures the resident alphabeta T cells of normal skin.

Treatment in this sample: oral pan-JAK inhibitor, 5-10 mg twice daily. The origin of this receptor is a human donor with alopecia areata. The chain is built from TRBV29-1 and TRBJ2-3, with D tentatively TRBD2 (6 bases). Sequences were derived from CD4+ T cells sorted from blood, sampled around week 37, from a patient treated with tofacitinib. DNA of the CDR3: TGCAGCGTTGAAGGCCAGCGGGGCACAGATACGCAGTATTTT. This sequence encodes CSVEGQRGTDTQYF.